The 15 T cell receptor beta chains below all came from one sample that was sequenced in a study of T cell repertoires in cytomegalovirus infection. TCRdb analysed the reads with MiXCR anew, one entry per CDR3 protein. The sample carries 300,000 to 400,000 distinct CDR3 sequences, approximately 32% recorded once. Their antigens are not known. The input for sequencing was cultured PBMCs, taken from culture after CMV antigen stimulation. The receptors shown here come from a human donor in good health (CMV status not recorded). Some clones in this sample may be carry-over from other donors' samples.

The chain joins TRBV20-1 to TRBJ2-7; D not resolved. Germline V gives CDR1 DFQATT, CDR2 SNEGSKA (reference sequence). The CDR3 extends over 12 amino acids. The germline V and J ends were trimmed by 0 bases and 2 bases, with 5 bases remaining between them. CDR3: CSARERAYEQYF. In nucleotides, the CDR3 is TGCAGTGCTAGAGAACGGGCCTACGAGCAGTACTTC.

The CDR3 DNA reads as TGTGCCACCAGCCCCATACTTGGGGAGCAGTACTTC. It yields the protein CATSPILGEQYF. The chain is built from TRBV15 and TRBJ2-7; no clear D. The CDR3 runs 12 residues. V was trimmed by 5 bases and J by 7 bases, leaving 12 bases between them. Germline CDR1 and CDR2: LNHNV and YYDKDF (reference sequence).

This chain links TRBV7-3 with TRBJ2-7, with 7 bases identical to TRBD2. This CDR3 contains 16 residues. V lost 4 bases, J lost 0 bases, and 9 bases stayed unmatched. Germline V gives CDR1 SGHTA, CDR2 FQGTGA. This CDR3 reads CASSSRRGGASYEQYF. CDR3 coding DNA: TGTGCCAGCAGCTCCAGACGGGGAGGGGCCTCCTACGAGCAGTACTTC.

The chain couples TRBV28 to TRBJ1-5; D possibly corresponds to TRBD1 (5 bases). With 9 bases removed from V and 6 bases from J, the gap between germline ends came to 18 bases. The CDR3 totals 14 residues. Germline assignment: CDR1 MDHEN and CDR2 SYDVKM. The CDR3 is CASLRGGRPQPQHF. The CDR3 DNA follows: TGTGCCAGTCTGAGGGGAGGGAGGCCTCAGCCCCAGCATTTT.

In its sample, this clonotype was seen a few times. Sequence at one end of the junction differs from germline and may be a read error. This sequence joins TRBV7-6 and TRBJ2-7; TRBD2 matches 7 bases. Germline V gene data show CDR1 as SGHVS and CDR2 as FNYEAQ. The CDR3 has 15 amino acids. CDR3 bases: TGTGCTAGCAGCTTAGAACTAGCGCCTTATTACGAGCAGTACTTC. It is translated as CASSLELAPYYEQYF.

This clonotype was observed once. The chain combines TRBV2 with TRBJ2-7; D unresolved. The CDR3 is made up of 12 amino acids. The V end was cut by 6 bases, the J end by 3 bases, with 9 bases between. Looked up from germline, CDR1 is SNHLY and CDR2 is FYNNEI. In DNA form, the CDR3 reads TGTGCCAGCAGAGAGGACCACTACGAGCAGTACTTC. Translating it yields CASREDHYEQYF.

The genes are TRBV7-4 and TRBJ1-1; 8 nucleotides align to TRBD1. J gave up 6 bases and V 4 bases, and 4 bases lay outside the gene matches. The CDR3 totals 13 residues. Germline V CDR1 and CDR2: SGHVT, SQSDAQ. The CDR3 DNA is TGTGCCAGCAGCTCCGGGACAGGCGCTGAAGCTTTCTTT. It encodes CASSSGTGAEAFF.

This clonotype was observed a handful of times. V is TRBV6-6 and J is TRBJ1-5; D unresolved. The germline CDR1 and CDR2 sequences are MNHNY and SVGAGI (reference sequence). There are 17 residues in the CDR3. Trimming took 7 bases from V and 1 from J, leaving 20 bases between them. The DNA for the CDR3 is TGTGCCAGCACCCCACGCGAACCTCCGAAGAGCAATCAGCCCCAGCATTTT. Protein: CASTPREPPKSNQPQHF.

This clonotype was found a few times. The gene calls are TRBV28 and TRBJ1-2; TRBD1 matches at 8 bases. Germline V CDR1 and CDR2: MDHEN, SYDVKM. The V and J ends lost 1 base and 5 bases, in that order; junction bases with no gene match: 3. The CDR3 totals 14 residues. The CDR3 reads CASSLFRQGYGYTF. The CDR3 nucleotides are TGTGCCAGCAGTTTATTTCGACAGGGGTATGGCTACACCTTC.

The sample holds many counts of this clonotype. This sequence joins TRBV7-2 and TRBJ2-7; D gene uncertain. This CDR3 is 13 amino acids long. The ends were cut back, 3 bases at V and 6 bases at J, with 12 bases in the middle. Germline V gene lookup returns CDR1 SGHTA and CDR2 FQGNSA. Here the CDR3 DNA reads TGTGCCAGCAGCTTCCTGGGCAGATCCGAGCAGTACTTC. Protein sequence: CASSFLGRSEQYF.

This chain links TRBV28 with TRBJ1-1, with 10 bases fitting TRBD1. CDR1 and CDR2 (germline): MDHEN, SYDVKM. V lost 6 bases, J lost 0 bases, and 7 bases stayed unmatched. The CDR3 has 16 residues. For the CDR3, the DNA is TGTGCCAGCAGACTTCCGGGACAGGGGTTGAACACTGAAGCTTTCTTT. Its translation is CASRLPGQGLNTEAFF. The full variable domain, rest sourced from reference TRBV28 and TRBJ1-1, is DVKVTQSSRYLVKRTGEKVFLECVQDMDHENMFWYRQDPGLGLRLIYFSYDVKMKEKGDIPEGYSVSREKKERFSLILESASTNQTSMYLCASRLPGQGLNTEAFFGQGTRLTVV.

The chain has TRBV19 and TRBJ1-1; D unclear. The length of the CDR3 is 15 residues. Germline V gene data show CDR1 as LNHDA and CDR2 as SQIVND (reference sequence). The V end lost 4 bases, the J end lost 1 base, and 13 bases lay between the germline ends. The CDR3 DNA follows: TGTGCCAGTAGTACTCGAGGGATGGAGAACACTGAAGCTTTCTTT. Translating it yields CASSTRGMENTEAFF.

The chain carries TRBV7-6 and TRBJ1-1, with D possibly TRBD1 on 5 matching bases. CDR3 size: 15 residues. V was clipped by 0 bases and J by 5 bases, with 13 bases between them. Germline V gives CDR1 SGHVS, CDR2 FNYEAQ. This CDR3 reads CASSLAQGRRTEAFF. The CDR3 bases are TGTGCCAGCAGCTTAGCGCAGGGACGGAGGACTGAAGCTTTCTTT.

This clonotype was detected a few times. V gene TRBV29-1 combines with J gene TRBJ1-2; tentatively, D is TRBD1 (5 bases). The germline gives CDR1 SQVTM, CDR2 ANQGSEA. The germline V and J ends were trimmed by 6 bases and 8 bases, with 19 bases remaining between them. This CDR3 is 13 amino acids long. CDR3 in amino acids: CSVEDGKGNGYTF. CDR3 sequence (DNA): TGCAGCGTGGAGGACGGGAAGGGGAACGGCTACACCTTC.

The chain carries TRBV9 and TRBJ2-7; D not resolved. The CDR3 runs to 13 residues. V was shortened by 7 bases and J by 4 bases, with 15 bases between the two germline ends. Germline CDR1 SGDLS, CDR2 YYNGEE. The chain's CDR3 is CASGGNSLYEQYF. The DNA for the CDR3 is TGTGCCAGCGGTGGGAACTCCCTATACGAGCAGTACTTC.